This T cell receptor beta chain stems from a study of T-cell memory formation after mild COVID-19. Turning to the study itself: Clusters of TCRs were largely donor specific. Study outcomes and limitations: Later expanders leaned CD4+, whereas day 15 to 85 contracting clones were balanced CD4/CD8.

Via MiXCR, TCRdb re-called the 5' RACE reads, giving one row per CDR3 protein. The sample has approximately 250,000 distinct CDR3 sequences, about 16% seen once. This clonotype was observed at least ten times. Its antigen is not identified. Germline-derived CDR1 and CDR2 are SGHRS and YFSETQ. The CDR3 covers 14 residues. Trimming took 0 bases from V and 5 from J, leaving 8 bases between them. The specimen sequenced was PBMCs or a T cell subset sorted from them (not recorded which). This receptor was obtained from a man aged 18 to 29 who had mild COVID-19 (a few samples of this study predate the infection). Cell type and time point are not known. This chain connects TRBV5-1 to TRBJ1-4; the D gene is possibly TRBD1 (5 bases). The CDR3 nucleotides read TGCGCCAGCAGCTTGGAGGGGATGAATGAAAAACTGTTTTTT. Its protein product is CASSLEGMNEKLFF.